Detailed here is one T cell receptor (beta chain). Its specificity is unknown. This specimen belongs to a study of CD8 T cells in Susac syndrome. Points from the study as a whole: Acknowledgment was made by the study that its TCR sequencing and HLA analysis involved a relatively small number of individuals.

CD8+ and CD4+ blood T cells underwent TCR beta sequencing. Purification of the CD8+ and CD4+ T cells relied on negative isolation, and TEMRA cells underwent FACS enrichment. The authors reverse transcribed about 0.5 to 1 ug RNA with random hexamers. By means of immunoSEQ multiplex PCR, TCR beta CDR3 spanning 54 Vbeta and 13 Jbeta underwent amplification. TCRdb called the immunoSEQ multiplex PCR reads again in MiXCR, with one record for every CDR3 protein. The sample carries 20,000 to 25,000 distinct CDR3 sequences, 85% to 95% recorded once. Sequenced material: CD8+ T cells from PBMCs. This TCR was recovered from a human donor in good health.

CDR3 coding DNA: TGTGCCAGCAGTCTCTCACTCGAATGGTACCAAGAGACCCAGTACTTC. Translation gives CASSLSLEWYQETQYF. This chain links TRBV27 with TRBJ2-5, with D unresolved. V was cut by 5 bases and J by 0 bases, with 16 bases left in between. CDR1 and CDR2 from the germline V gene are MNHEY and SMNVEV (reference sequence). CDR3 length: 16 residues.